The entry that follows covers one T cell receptor beta chain sequence. The antigen remains undetermined. This sample is part of a study of T cells after posttransplantation cyclophosphamide. Findings and caveats of the study: Recipient CMV seropositivity and CMV reactivation strongly tracked TRB clonality.

The germline V gene encodes CDR1 SEHNR and CDR2 FQNEAQ (reference sequence). Unmatched junction bases numbered 4, after V lost 5 bases and J lost 2 bases. The CDR3 length is 14 residues. Profiling relied on immunoSEQ multiplex PCR, and the TCRdb table lists in-frame clones only, not all of them. The data contain about 52,000 clones, just over 85% of them singletons. The sequenced sample consisted of PBMCs. The sequence came from a man under 40 with a blood cancer, CMV-positive, and with a related stem cell donor. The J gene is TRBJ2-5, the V gene TRBV7-9, with 8 bases identical to TRBD1. The CDR3 DNA follows: TGTGCCAGCAGCGCCGGACAGGGACAAGAGACCCAGTACTTC. Translating it yields CASSAGQGQETQYF.